This T cell receptor (beta chain) is from a study of identical twins. General study points: Within monozygotic twins, out-of-frame TCR alpha sharing was underestimated by the models. A lower insertion count was a feature of abundant cord blood beta clonotypes, with no such feature in memory repertoires.

TCRdb independently ran MiXCR on the 5' RACE reads; one entry per CDR3 protein. The data hold some 1,600,000 distinct CDR3 sequences, with roughly 35% observed a single time. As for this clonotype: As yet, its antigen is unknown.

V was clipped by 2 bases and J by 0 bases, with 8 bases between them. Germline loops: CDR1 MGHRA, CDR2 YSYEKL. This CDR3 is 15 amino acids long. Material for sequencing was cord blood. The chain has TRBV4-1 and TRBJ1-5; D gene ambiguous. The receptor comes from a newborn girl in good health. CDR3 in DNA: TGCGCCAGCAGCCAACGGGTGTATAGCAATCAGCCCCAGCATTTT. Its translation is CASSQRVYSNQPQHF.